The next 6 T cell receptor beta chains were all read from a single sample in a study of blood T cell repertoires in COVID-19. The data were produced by immunoSEQ multiplex PCR, yet TCRdb's version contains in-frame clones alone and is incomplete. The table lists over 65,000 clones, 80% to 95% of them singletons. Sample: peripheral blood. Every receptor here comes from a woman older than 75 with acute or convalescent COVID-19.

In this sample, this clone turned up a few times. V gene TRBV11-2 combines with J gene TRBJ1-2, with unresolved D. Germline V CDR1 and CDR2: SGHAT, FQNNGV. This CDR3 is built from 15 residues. Deletions cut 2 bases from V and 4 bases from J, with 14 bases between. In DNA, the CDR3 is TGTGCCAGCAGCTTATCTAGAGGTGTAGGCTATGGCTACACCTTC. Residues: CASSLSRGVGYGYTF.

The chain uses TRBV4-2 and TRBJ1-3; D uncertain. CDR3 length: 15 residues. CDR1 and CDR2 from the germline V gene are LGHNA and YNFKEQ. Trimming pared 1 base from V and 0 bases from J, leaving 7 bases between. The CDR3 here is CASSQGLYSGNTIYF. The CDR3 nucleotides read TGTGCCAGCAGCCAAGGCCTATACTCTGGAAACACCATATATTTT.

This rearrangement joins TRBV11-2 to TRBJ2-7; unclear D gene. The CDR3 covers 14 residues. CDR1 is SGHAT and CDR2 is FQNNGV in the germline V gene. Trimming cost V 0 bases and J 0 bases, with 6 bases left between them. This chain's CDR3 is CASSLERFSYEQYF. The CDR3 nucleotides read TGTGCCAGCAGCTTAGAACGGTTCTCCTACGAGCAGTACTTC.

The genes are TRBV5-1 and TRBJ2-2, with 11 positions matching TRBD2. V trimming: 4 bases; J trimming: 2 bases; junction bases outside the gene matches: 4. CDR1 and CDR2 from the germline V gene are SGHRS and YFSETQ. The length of the CDR3 is 16 residues. The CDR3 DNA reads as TGCGCCAGCAGCCAAAGACTAGCGGGAAACACCGGGGAGCTGTTTTTT. It encodes CASSQRLAGNTGELFF.

The chain uses TRBV20-1 and TRBJ2-2; 7 nucleotides agree with TRBD2. Germline assignment: CDR1 DFQATT and CDR2 SNEGSKA (reference sequence). This CDR3 is 14 amino acids long. V shed 3 bases and J 1 base; nucleotides not matched to a gene: 2. The CDR3 sequence is CSASGGENTGELFF. CDR3 sequence (DNA): TGCAGTGCTAGTGGGGGGGAGAACACCGGGGAGCTGTTTTTT.

The chain recombines TRBV6-2 or TRBV6-3 with TRBJ1-4; D unclear. Trimming removed 4 bases from V and 3 bases from J, with 15 bases in between. The germline CDR1 and CDR2 sequences are MNHEY and SVGEGT. The CDR3 is 16 amino acids. CDR3 in DNA: TGTGCCAGCAGTTTGTGGCCGGCGGGCTCTAATGAAAAACTGTTTTTT. Translated, it gives CASSLWPAGSNEKLFF.